The rows below give T cell receptor beta chains drawn from one sample of a study of T cells in Graves' hyperthyroidism and ophthalmopathy. TCRdb reprocessed the multiplex PCR reads with MiXCR, giving one entry per CDR3 protein. This table holds approximately 220,000 distinct CDR3 sequences, around 18% found once. Sequenced material: blood. All receptors come from a man aged 35 to 55 with Graves' hyperthyroidism. Both conserved end residues are part of each CDR3. Fields, in order: V gene, J gene, D gene, clone size, CDR3 protein, CDR3 DNA. The D gene is left open where the match is weak. Not all rows give a size; the values are once, few, many and, for expanded clones, a class.

v_gene: TRBV5-1; j_gene: TRBJ1-2; d_gene: -; abundance: many; CDR3aa: CASSSGTFVNYGYTF; CDR3nt: TGCGCCAGCAGCTCTGGGACCTTCGTTAACTATGGCTACACCTTC
v_gene: TRBV29-1; j_gene: TRBJ1-1; d_gene: -; abundance: many; CDR3aa: CSVKPGTEAFF; CDR3nt: TGCAGCGTTAAGCCCGGAACTGAAGCTTTCTTT
v_gene: TRBV28; j_gene: TRBJ2-3; d_gene: TRBD2; abundance: -; CDR3aa: CASSLAGGFDTQYF; CDR3nt: TGTGCCAGCAGTTTGGCGGGGGGTTTTGATACGCAGTATTTT
v_gene: TRBV18; j_gene: TRBJ2-1; d_gene: TRBD2; abundance: many; CDR3aa: CASSPRQRGAENEQFF; CDR3nt: TGTGCCAGCTCACCACGCCAGCGGGGGGCTGAGAATGAGCAGTTCTTC
v_gene: TRBV18; j_gene: TRBJ2-5; d_gene: -; abundance: many; CDR3aa: CASSPGPKETQYF; CDR3nt: TGTGCCAGCTCACCAGGGCCAAAAGAGACCCAGTACTTC
v_gene: TRBV11-3; j_gene: TRBJ2-1; d_gene: TRBD2; abundance: few; CDR3aa: CASSLERGDPLFF; CDR3nt: TGTGCCAGCAGCTTAGAGCGGGGGGACCCGCTGTTCTTC
v_gene: TRBV2; j_gene: TRBJ2-1; d_gene: -; abundance: few; CDR3aa: CASSEARQYNEQFF; CDR3nt: TGTGCCAGCAGTGAAGCGAGGCAGTACAATGAGCAGTTCTTC
v_gene: TRBV29-1; j_gene: TRBJ2-7; d_gene: -; abundance: many; CDR3aa: CSVGAESPYEQYF; CDR3nt: TGCAGCGTTGGGGCGGAGAGCCCCTACGAGCAGTACTTC
v_gene: TRBV20-1; j_gene: TRBJ2-5; d_gene: TRBD2; abundance: -; CDR3aa: CSANFLAGDWETQYF; CDR3nt: TGCAGTGCTAACTTTCTAGCGGGCGATTGGGAGACCCAGTACTTC
v_gene: TRBV12-3/TRBV12-4; j_gene: TRBJ1-1; d_gene: TRBD1; abundance: -; CDR3aa: CASSPDRGGRLNTEAFF; CDR3nt: TGTGCCAGCAGTCCCGACAGGGGGGGAAGGCTGAACACTGAAGCTTTCTTT
v_gene: TRBV5-1; j_gene: TRBJ2-2; d_gene: -; abundance: -; CDR3aa: CASSSFGGNTGELFF; CDR3nt: TGCGCCAGCAGCTCCTTTGGGGGGAACACCGGGGAGCTGTTTTTT
v_gene: TRBV30; j_gene: TRBJ2-1; d_gene: TRBD1; abundance: many; CDR3aa: CAWSRDRGLFEQFF; CDR3nt: TGTGCCTGGTCCCGGGACAGGGGTTTATTTGAGCAGTTCTTC
v_gene: TRBV7-2; j_gene: TRBJ1-3; d_gene: TRBD1; abundance: few; CDR3aa: CASSTGTGRTGNTIYF; CDR3nt: TGTGCCAGCAGCACCGGGACAGGGAGGACTGGAAACACCATATATTTT
v_gene: TRBV20-1; j_gene: TRBJ2-3; d_gene: -; abundance: many; CDR3aa: CSARDLGREDTQYF; CDR3nt: TGCAGTGCTAGAGATCTGGGACGAGAGGATACGCAGTATTTT
v_gene: TRBV7-9; j_gene: TRBJ2-5; d_gene: -; abundance: -; CDR3aa: CASSLALSQETQYF; CDR3nt: TGTGCCAGCAGCTTAGCGCTCTCCCAAGAGACCCAGTACTTC
v_gene: TRBV5-5; j_gene: TRBJ1-5; d_gene: -; abundance: -; CDR3aa: CASSSEGSNQPQHF; CDR3nt: TGTGCCAGCAGCTCGGAAGGGAGCAATCAGCCCCAGCATTTT
v_gene: TRBV11-2; j_gene: TRBJ2-6; d_gene: -; abundance: few; CDR3aa: CASSPGAGGANVLTF; CDR3nt: TGTGCCAGCTCCCCCGGGGCGGGTGGGGCCAACGTCCTGACTTTC
v_gene: TRBV28; j_gene: TRBJ1-4; d_gene: TRBD1; abundance: many; CDR3aa: CASRSDRANEKLFF; CDR3nt: TGTGCCAGCAGGTCGGACAGGGCTAATGAAAAACTGTTTTTT
v_gene: TRBV10-1; j_gene: TRBJ2-1; d_gene: -; abundance: -; CDR3aa: CATSTDSYNEQFF; CDR3nt: TGCGCCACCTCGACAGATTCCTACAATGAGCAGTTCTTC
v_gene: TRBV20-1; j_gene: TRBJ2-1; d_gene: -; abundance: few; CDR3aa: CSARDGGGGNEQFF; CDR3nt: TGCAGTGCTAGAGATGGGGGTGGAGGCAATGAGCAGTTCTTC
v_gene: TRBV6-1; j_gene: TRBJ2-7; d_gene: -; abundance: few; CDR3aa: CASNPDEYPYEQYF; CDR3nt: TGTGCCAGCAATCCCGACGAATACCCCTACGAGCAGTACTTC
v_gene: TRBV30; j_gene: TRBJ1-5; d_gene: TRBD1; abundance: many; CDR3aa: CAWRGTGGHQPQHF; CDR3nt: TGTGCCTGGAGGGGGACAGGGGGGCATCAGCCCCAGCATTTT
v_gene: TRBV7-3; j_gene: TRBJ2-7; d_gene: TRBD2; abundance: many; CDR3aa: CASSWTSSYEQYF; CDR3nt: TGTGCCAGCAGCTGGACTAGCTCCTACGAGCAGTACTTC
v_gene: TRBV19; j_gene: TRBJ2-1; d_gene: -; abundance: few; CDR3aa: CASSIGWGVQQFF; CDR3nt: TGTGCCAGTAGTATAGGTTGGGGGGTTCAGCAGTTCTTC
v_gene: TRBV6-6; j_gene: TRBJ1-6; d_gene: -; abundance: many; CDR3aa: CASSYSRQGLDLHF; CDR3nt: TGTGCCAGCAGTTACTCGAGGCAGGGTTTGGACCTCCACTTT
v_gene: TRBV9; j_gene: TRBJ2-3; d_gene: -; abundance: -; CDR3aa: CASSAQGYRTDTQYF; CDR3nt: TGTGCCAGCAGCGCACAGGGATATCGCACAGATACGCAGTATTTT
v_gene: TRBV6-2/TRBV6-3; j_gene: TRBJ2-1; d_gene: -; abundance: many; CDR3aa: CASSYSAVYGTSSYNEQFF; CDR3nt: TGTGCCAGCAGTTACTCTGCGGTATACGGGACAAGCTCCTACAATGAGCAGTTCTTC
v_gene: TRBV18; j_gene: TRBJ1-2; d_gene: TRBD1; abundance: many; CDR3aa: CASSPDRESGYTF; CDR3nt: TGTGCCAGCTCACCGGACAGGGAAAGTGGCTACACCTTC
v_gene: TRBV3-1; j_gene: TRBJ1-2; d_gene: -; abundance: many; CDR3aa: CASSQGVGNYGYTF; CDR3nt: TGTGCCAGCAGCCAAGGCGTGGGGAACTATGGCTACACCTTC
v_gene: TRBV20-1; j_gene: TRBJ2-6; d_gene: TRBD1; abundance: few; CDR3aa: CSAQQGAEGANVLTF; CDR3nt: TGCAGTGCTCAACAGGGGGCGGAGGGGGCCAACGTCCTGACTTTC
v_gene: TRBV6-9; j_gene: TRBJ2-2; d_gene: -; abundance: -; CDR3aa: CASSSQRRGPVGELFF; CDR3nt: TGTGCCAGCAGTTCCCAGCGGAGGGGGCCGGTGGGGGAGCTGTTTTTT